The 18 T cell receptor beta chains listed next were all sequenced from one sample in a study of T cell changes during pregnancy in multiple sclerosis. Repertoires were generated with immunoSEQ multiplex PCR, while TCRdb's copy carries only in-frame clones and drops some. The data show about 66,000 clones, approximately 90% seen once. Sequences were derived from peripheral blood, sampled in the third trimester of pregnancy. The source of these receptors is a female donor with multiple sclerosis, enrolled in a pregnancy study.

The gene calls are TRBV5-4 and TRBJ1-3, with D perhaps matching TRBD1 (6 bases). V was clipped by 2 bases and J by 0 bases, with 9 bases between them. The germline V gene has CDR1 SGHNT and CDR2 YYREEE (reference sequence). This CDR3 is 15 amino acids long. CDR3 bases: TGTGCCAGCAGCTTACAGGGACCCTCTGGAAACACCATATATTTT. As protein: CASSLQGPSGNTIYF.

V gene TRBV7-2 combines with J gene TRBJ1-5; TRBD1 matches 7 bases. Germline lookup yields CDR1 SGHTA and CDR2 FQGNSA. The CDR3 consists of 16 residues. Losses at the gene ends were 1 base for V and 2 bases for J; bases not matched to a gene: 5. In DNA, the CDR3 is TGTGCCAGCAGCTTAGGAGGGGGCGATCGCAATCAGCCCCAGCATTTT. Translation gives CASSLGGGDRNQPQHF.

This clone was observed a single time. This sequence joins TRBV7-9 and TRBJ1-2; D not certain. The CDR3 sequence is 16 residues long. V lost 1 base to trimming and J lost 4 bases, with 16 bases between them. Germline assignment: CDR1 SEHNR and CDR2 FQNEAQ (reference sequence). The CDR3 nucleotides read TGTGCCAGCAGCTTAGGGGCAGCCTCAGCGGGCTATGGCTACACCTTC. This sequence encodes CASSLGAASAGYGYTF.

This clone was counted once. CDR3 amino acids: CASSPSPSDGYTF. The CDR3 nucleotides read TGTGCCAGCAGTCCCTCCCCTTCGGATGGCTACACCTTC. The chain recombines TRBV6-6 with TRBJ1-2; D gene ambiguous. Trimming took off 5 bases at V and 6 bases at J, with 13 bases between the two ends. The CDR3 sequence is 13 residues long. In germline, CDR1 is MNHNY, CDR2 SVGAGI (reference sequence).

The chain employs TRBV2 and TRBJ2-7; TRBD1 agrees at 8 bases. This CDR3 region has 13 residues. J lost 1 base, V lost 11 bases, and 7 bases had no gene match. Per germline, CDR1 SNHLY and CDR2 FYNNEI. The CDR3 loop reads CASQGVGSYEQYF. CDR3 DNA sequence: TGTGCCTCACAGGGGGTCGGGTCCTACGAGCAGTACTTC.

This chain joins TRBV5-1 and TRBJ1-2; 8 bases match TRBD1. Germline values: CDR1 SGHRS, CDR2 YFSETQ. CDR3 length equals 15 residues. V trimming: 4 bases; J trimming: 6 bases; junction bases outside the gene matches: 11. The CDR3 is CASSRDGTGENGYTF. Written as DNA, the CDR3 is TGCGCCAGCAGCCGGGACGGGACAGGAGAAAATGGCTACACCTTC.

For the CDR3, the DNA is TGCACCAGCCCCCGAGGGACAGGCTCCGCGGGGGACTCTGGGGCCAACGTCCTGACTTTC. Translation: CTSPRGTGSAGDSGANVLTF. The rearrangement joins TRBV1 to TRBJ2-6; the table's D call of TRBD1 was not tested on the DNA. TRBV1 constitutes a pseudogene. The CDR3 has 20 amino acids.

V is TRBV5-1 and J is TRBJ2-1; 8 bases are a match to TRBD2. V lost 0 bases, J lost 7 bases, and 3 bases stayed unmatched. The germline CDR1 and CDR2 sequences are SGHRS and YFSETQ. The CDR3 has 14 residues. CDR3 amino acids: CASSLVVAGNEQFF. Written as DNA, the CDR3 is TGCGCCAGCAGCTTGGTAGTAGCGGGGAATGAGCAGTTCTTC.

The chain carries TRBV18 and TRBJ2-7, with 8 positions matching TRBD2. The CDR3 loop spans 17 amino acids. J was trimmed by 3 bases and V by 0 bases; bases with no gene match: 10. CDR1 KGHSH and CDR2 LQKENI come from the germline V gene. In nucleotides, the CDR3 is TGTGCCAGCTCACCACCTACTACAGCGGGAGCAGTCTACGAGCAGTACTTC. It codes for CASSPPTTAGAVYEQYF.

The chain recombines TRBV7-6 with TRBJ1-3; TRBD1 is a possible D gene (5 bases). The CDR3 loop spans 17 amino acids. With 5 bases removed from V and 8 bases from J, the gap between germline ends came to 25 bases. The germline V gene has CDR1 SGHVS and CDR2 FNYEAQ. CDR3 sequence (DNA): TGTGCCAGCAGCATGAGAGTGGGTGACAGCCTTTTCGACACCATATATTTT. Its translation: CASSMRVGDSLFDTIYF.

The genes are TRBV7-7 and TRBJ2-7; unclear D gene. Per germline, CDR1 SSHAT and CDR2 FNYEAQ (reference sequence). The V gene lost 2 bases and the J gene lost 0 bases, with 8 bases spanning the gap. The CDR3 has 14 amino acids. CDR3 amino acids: CASSLTVYSYEQYF. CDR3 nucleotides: TGTGCCAGCAGCTTAACGGTGTACTCCTACGAGCAGTACTTC.

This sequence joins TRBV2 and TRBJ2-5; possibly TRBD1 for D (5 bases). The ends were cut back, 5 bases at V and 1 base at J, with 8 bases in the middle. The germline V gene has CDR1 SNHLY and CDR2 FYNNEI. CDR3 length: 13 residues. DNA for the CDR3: TGTGCCAGCAGTTACGACAGCCAAGAGACCCAGTACTTC. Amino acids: CASSYDSQETQYF.

CDR3 amino acids: CASSKVKGAMLFFGGELFF. The CDR3 region has the DNA TGTGCCAGCAGCAAAGTAAAGGGGGCCATGCTCTTTTTTGGCGGGGAGCTGTTTTTT. The chain combines TRBV21-1 with TRBJ2-2; the DNA was not used to check the table's D call, TRBD1. TRBV21-1 represents a pseudogene. CDR3 length: 19 residues.

The CDR3 sequence: CASSTRQGISNQPQHF. CDR3 nucleotide sequence: TGTGCCAGTAGTACGCGACAGGGTATTAGCAATCAGCCCCAGCATTTT. The chain employs TRBV19 and TRBJ1-5; TRBD1 matches at 7 bases. The CDR3 has 16 residues. Germline CDR1 LNHDA, CDR2 SQIVND (reference sequence). V was pared by 4 bases and J by 0 bases, with 6 bases of the junction left unmatched.

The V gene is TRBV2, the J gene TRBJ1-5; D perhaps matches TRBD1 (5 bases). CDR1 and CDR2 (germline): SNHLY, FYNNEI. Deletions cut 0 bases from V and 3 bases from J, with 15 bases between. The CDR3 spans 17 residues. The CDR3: CASSEALGVTNNQPQHF. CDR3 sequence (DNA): TGTGCCAGCAGTGAAGCTCTAGGGGTCACAAACAATCAGCCCCAGCATTTT.

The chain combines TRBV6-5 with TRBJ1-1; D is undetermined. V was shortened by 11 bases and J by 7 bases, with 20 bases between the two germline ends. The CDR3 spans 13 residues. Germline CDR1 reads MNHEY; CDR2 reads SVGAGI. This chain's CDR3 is CAAFSPAGYEAFF. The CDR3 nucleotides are TGTGCCGCTTTCTCCCCGGCCGGGTATGAAGCTTTCTTT.

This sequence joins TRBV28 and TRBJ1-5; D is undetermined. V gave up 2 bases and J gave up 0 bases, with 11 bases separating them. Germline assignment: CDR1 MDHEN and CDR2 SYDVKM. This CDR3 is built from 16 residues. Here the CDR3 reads CASSLHGEGSNQPQHF. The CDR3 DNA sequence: TGTGCCAGCAGTTTACATGGGGAGGGTAGCAATCAGCCCCAGCATTTT.

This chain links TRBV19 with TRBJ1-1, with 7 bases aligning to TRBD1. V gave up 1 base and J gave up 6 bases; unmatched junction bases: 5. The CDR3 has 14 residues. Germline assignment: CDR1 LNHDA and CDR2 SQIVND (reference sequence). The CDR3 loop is CASSIGTGFAEAFF. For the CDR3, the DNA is TGTGCCAGTAGTATAGGGACAGGCTTTGCTGAAGCTTTCTTT.